This T cell receptor (beta chain) emerged from a study of neurological immune-mediated disorders. Overall study results and limits: Private repertoires in all groups were suggested by the finding that expanded clones across subjects shared no CDR3 amino acid sequences. Expansion of TCR clones was greatest in HTLV-1-associated myelopathy and smallest in multiple sclerosis, where it fell below that of healthy controls.

TCRdb ran MiXCR on the 5' RACE reads and lists one entry per CDR3 protein. This sample has 50,000 to 55,000 distinct CDR3 sequences, with over 3.5% found just once. The CDR3 contains 16 residues. Trimming took 8 bases from V and 5 from J; bases not matched to a gene: 14. Details on this clonotype: Its antigen is currently unknown.

This receptor was identified in a man between 60 and 75 years old with multiple sclerosis. This chain uses TRBV12-3 or TRBV12-4 with TRBJ2-1, with 8 positions matching TRBD1. The sample consisted of PBMCs. In nucleotides, the CDR3 is TGTGCCAGCGGGGCGACTCAGGGGGCTTTCAACAATGAGCAGTTCTTC. Amino acids: CASGATQGAFNNEQFF.